This TCR beta chain emerged from a study of shared clonotypes between healthy human individuals. The input for sorted-subset replicate PCRs was approximately 210 ng DNA, tens of thousands of T cell genomes. Sequencing was performed with immunoSEQ multiplex PCR; in TCRdb, only in-frame clones are kept and a portion is missing. The sample holds millions of clones, approximately 90% seen once. Germline V gene sequence: CDR1 SGHTA, CDR2 FQGNSA. V was trimmed by 0 bases and J by 2 bases, leaving 8 bases between them. This CDR3 has 15 residues. V usage is TRBV7-2 and J usage is TRBJ2-1; D is undetermined. The sequence came from a man aged 18 to 29 in good health. Source material: naive CD4+ T cells sorted from blood. Stated subset: CD45RA+ positively selected. The CDR3 coding sequence is TGTGCCAGCAGCTTAGCGTCTAGACCCTACAATGAGCAGTTCTTC. It encodes CASSLASRPYNEQFF. The whole variable domain, remainder taken from reference TRBV7-2 and TRBJ2-1, is GAGVSQSPSNKVTEKGKDVELRCDPISGHTALYWYRQSLGQGLEFLIYFQGNSAPDKSGLPSDRFSAERTGGSVSTLTIQRTQQEDSAVYLCASSLASRPYNEQFFGPGTRLTVL.